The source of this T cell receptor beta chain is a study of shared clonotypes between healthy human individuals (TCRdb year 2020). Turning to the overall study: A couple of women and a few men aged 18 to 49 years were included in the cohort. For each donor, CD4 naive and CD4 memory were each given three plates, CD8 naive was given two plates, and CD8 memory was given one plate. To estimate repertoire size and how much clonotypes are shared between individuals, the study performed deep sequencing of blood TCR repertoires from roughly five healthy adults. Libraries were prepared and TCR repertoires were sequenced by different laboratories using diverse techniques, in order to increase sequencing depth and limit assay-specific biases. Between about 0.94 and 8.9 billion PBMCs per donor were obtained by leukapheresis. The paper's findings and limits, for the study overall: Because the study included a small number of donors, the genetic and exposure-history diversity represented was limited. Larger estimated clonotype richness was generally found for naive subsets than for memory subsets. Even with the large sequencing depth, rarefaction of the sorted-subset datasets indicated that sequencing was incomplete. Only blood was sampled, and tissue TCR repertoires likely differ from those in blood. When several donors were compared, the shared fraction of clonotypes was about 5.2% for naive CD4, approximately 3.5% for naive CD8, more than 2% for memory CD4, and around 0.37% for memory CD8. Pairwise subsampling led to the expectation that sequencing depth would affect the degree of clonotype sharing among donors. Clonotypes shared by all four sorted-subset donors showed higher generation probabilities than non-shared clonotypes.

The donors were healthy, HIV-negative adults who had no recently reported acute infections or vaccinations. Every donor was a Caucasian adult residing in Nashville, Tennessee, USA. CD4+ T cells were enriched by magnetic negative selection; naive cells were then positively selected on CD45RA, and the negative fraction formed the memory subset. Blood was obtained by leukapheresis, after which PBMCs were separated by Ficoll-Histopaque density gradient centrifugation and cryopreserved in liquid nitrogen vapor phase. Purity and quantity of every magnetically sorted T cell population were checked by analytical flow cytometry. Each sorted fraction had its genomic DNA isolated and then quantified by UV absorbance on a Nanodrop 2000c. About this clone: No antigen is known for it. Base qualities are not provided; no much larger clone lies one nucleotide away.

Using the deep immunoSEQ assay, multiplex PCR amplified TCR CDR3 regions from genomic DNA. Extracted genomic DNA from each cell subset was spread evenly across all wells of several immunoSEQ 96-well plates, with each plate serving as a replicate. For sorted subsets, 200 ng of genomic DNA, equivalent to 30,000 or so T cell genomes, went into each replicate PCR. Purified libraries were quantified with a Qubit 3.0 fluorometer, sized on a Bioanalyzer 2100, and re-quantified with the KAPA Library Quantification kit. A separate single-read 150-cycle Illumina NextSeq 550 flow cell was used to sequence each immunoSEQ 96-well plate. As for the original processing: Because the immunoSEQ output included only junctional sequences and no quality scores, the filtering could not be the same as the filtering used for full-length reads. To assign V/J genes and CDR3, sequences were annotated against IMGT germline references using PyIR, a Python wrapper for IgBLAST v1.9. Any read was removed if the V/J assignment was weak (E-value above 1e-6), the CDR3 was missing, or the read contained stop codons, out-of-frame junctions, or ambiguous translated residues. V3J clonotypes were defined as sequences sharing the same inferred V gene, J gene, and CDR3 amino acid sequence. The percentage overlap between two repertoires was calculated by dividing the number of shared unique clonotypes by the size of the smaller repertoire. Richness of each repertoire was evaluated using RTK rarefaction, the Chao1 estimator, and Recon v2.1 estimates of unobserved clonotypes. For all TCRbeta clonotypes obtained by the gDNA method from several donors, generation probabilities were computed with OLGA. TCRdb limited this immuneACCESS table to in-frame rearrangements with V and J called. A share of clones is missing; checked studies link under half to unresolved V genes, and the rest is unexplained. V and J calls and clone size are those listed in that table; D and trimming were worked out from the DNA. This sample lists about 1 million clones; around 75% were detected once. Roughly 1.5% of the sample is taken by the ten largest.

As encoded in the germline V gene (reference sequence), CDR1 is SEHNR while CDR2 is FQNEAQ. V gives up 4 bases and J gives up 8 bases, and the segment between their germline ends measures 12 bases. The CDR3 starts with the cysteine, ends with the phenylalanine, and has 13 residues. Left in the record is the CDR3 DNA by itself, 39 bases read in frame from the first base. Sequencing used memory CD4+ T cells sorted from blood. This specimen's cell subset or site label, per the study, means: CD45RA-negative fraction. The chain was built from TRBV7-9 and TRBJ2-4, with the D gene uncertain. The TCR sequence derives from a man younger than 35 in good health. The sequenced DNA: TGTGCCAGCAGCTCCTCCAATGGGGACATTCAGTACTTC. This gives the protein CASSSSNGDIQYF.